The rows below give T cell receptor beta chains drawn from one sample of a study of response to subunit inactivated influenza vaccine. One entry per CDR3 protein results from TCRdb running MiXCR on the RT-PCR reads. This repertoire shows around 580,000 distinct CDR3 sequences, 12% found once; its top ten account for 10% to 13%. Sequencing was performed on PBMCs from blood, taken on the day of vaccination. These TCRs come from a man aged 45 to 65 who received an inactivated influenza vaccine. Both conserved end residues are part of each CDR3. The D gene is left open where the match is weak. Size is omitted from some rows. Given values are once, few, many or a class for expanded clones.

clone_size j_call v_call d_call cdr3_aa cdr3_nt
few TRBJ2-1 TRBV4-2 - CASSQGPTVGQFF TGTGCCAGCAGCCAAGGGCCAACCGTTGGGCAGTTCTTC
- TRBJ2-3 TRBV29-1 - CSVDRAGAGDTQYF TGCAGCGTTGACCGTGCCGGGGCGGGAGATACGCAGTATTTT
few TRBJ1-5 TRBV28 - CASSLDRNFNQPQHF TGTGCCAGCAGCCTCGACAGAAATTTCAATCAGCCCCAGCATTTT
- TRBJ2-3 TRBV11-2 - CASSFQTRSGTDTQYF TGTGCCAGCAGCTTCCAAACTAGAAGTGGCACAGATACGCAGTATTTT
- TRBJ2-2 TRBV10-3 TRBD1 CAISWTGQANTGELFF TGTGCCATCAGCTGGACAGGGCAGGCGAACACCGGGGAGCTGTTTTTT
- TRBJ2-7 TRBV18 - CASSPLGGEPNYEQYF TGTGCCAGCTCACCACTGGGGGGCGAACCCAACTACGAGCAGTACTTC
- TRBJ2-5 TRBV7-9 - CASSLKSRRDSQETQYF TGTGCCAGCAGCTTAAAGTCTCGGCGGGACTCACAAGAGACCCAGTACTTC
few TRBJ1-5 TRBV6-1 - CASSLRGRIFSNQPQHF TGTGCCAGCAGCCTCCGAGGCAGGATTTTTAGCAATCAGCCCCAGCATTTT
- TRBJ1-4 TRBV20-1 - CSARVSPGEKLFF TGCAGTGCTAGGGTCTCCCCAGGGGAAAAACTGTTTTTT
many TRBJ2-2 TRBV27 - CATSRRARDTGELFF TGTGCCACTTCCCGGAGGGCCCGGGACACCGGGGAGCTGTTTTTT
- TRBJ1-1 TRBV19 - CASSVWENTEAFF TGTGCCAGTAGCGTCTGGGAGAACACTGAAGCTTTCTTT
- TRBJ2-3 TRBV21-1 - CASSKEQGGSTDTQYF TGTGCCAGCAGCAAGGAACAGGGGGGCAGCACAGATACGCAGTATTTT
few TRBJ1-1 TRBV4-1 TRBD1 CASSQDPGTGGYYTEAFF TGCGCCAGCAGCCAAGATCCTGGGACAGGGGGCTATTACACTGAAGCTTTCTTT
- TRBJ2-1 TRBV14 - CASSDRPFSYNEQFF TGTGCCAGCAGCGACAGGCCATTCTCCTACAATGAGCAGTTCTTC
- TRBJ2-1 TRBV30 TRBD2 CAWSRGLAGGPDEQFF TGTGCCTGGAGTAGAGGACTAGCGGGAGGGCCCGATGAGCAGTTCTTC
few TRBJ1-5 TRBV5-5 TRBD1 CASSQTGDQPQHF TGTGCCAGCAGCCAAACAGGGGATCAGCCCCAGCATTTT
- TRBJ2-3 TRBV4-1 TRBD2 CASSRPSGITDTQYF TGCGCCAGCAGCCGCCCTAGCGGAATCACAGATACGCAGTATTTT
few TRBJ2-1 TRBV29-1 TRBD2 CSVGEREGGYNEQFF TGCAGCGTTGGTGAACGGGAGGGTGGGTACAATGAGCAGTTCTTC
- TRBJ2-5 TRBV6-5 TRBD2 CASSSLAGGNQETQYF TGTGCCAGCAGTTCTTTAGCGGGAGGAAACCAAGAGACCCAGTACTTC
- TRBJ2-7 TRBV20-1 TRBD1 CCAPTFYGTGLNYEQYF TGCTGTGCGCCAACCTTCTACGGGACAGGGCTAAACTACGAGCAGTACTTC
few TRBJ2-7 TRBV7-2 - CASSESGASYYEQYF TGTGCCAGCAGCGAGTCGGGAGCTTCTTACTACGAGCAGTACTTC
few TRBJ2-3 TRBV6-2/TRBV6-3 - CASSPRVPPAQYF TGTGCCAGCAGCCCCCGGGTTCCTCCCGCGCAGTATTTT
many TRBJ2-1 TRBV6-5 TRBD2 CASSYSVLAGGPAGGQFF TGTGCCAGCAGTTACTCGGTGCTAGCGGGAGGGCCTGCTGGGGGGCAGTTCTTC
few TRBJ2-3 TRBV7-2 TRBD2 CASTIGASGSLDTQYF TGTGCCAGCACCATAGGGGCTAGCGGGAGTCTAGATACGCAGTATTTT
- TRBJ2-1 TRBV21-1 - CASSFHLGGVTYNEQFF TGTGCCAGCAGCTTTCATTTAGGGGGTGTAACCTACAATGAGCAGTTCTTC
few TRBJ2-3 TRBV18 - CASSPPSQPASTQYF TGTGCCAGCTCACCTCCCTCCCAACCGGCGAGTACGCAGTATTTT
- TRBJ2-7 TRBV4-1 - CASSQYGGNEQYF TGCGCCAGCAGCCAATATGGCGGGAACGAGCAGTACTTC
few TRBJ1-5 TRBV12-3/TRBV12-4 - CASSLGGAGNQPQHF TGTGCCAGCAGTTTGGGGGGGGCCGGCAATCAGCCCCAGCATTTT
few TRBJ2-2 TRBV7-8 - CASSFAGYTGELFF TGTGCCAGCAGCTTTGCAGGTTACACCGGGGAGCTGTTTTTT
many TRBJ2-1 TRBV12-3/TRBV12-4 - CASGDRFREQFF TGTGCCAGCGGAGACAGGTTCCGTGAGCAGTTCTTC
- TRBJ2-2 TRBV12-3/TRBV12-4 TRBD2 CASSLGLAGTGQLFF TGTGCCAGCAGTCTTGGACTAGCGGGAACCGGGCAGCTGTTTTTT
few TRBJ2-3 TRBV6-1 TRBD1 CASRPDGTGGHTQYF TGTGCCAGCAGACCCGATGGGACAGGGGGGCATACGCAGTATTTT
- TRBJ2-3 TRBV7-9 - CASSLVGWTLPYTQYF TGTGCCAGCAGCTTAGTAGGGTGGACACTCCCCTATACGCAGTATTTT
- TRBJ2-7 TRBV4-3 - CASSLTRARAYEQYF TGCGCCAGCAGCCTTACTAGGGCGCGAGCCTACGAGCAGTACTTC
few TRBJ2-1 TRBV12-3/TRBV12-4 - CASSLSAFEQFF TGTGCCAGCAGTTTAAGTGCATTTGAGCAGTTCTTC
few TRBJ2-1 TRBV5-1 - CASSSVRYNEQFF TGCGCCAGCAGCTCTGTGCGATACAATGAGCAGTTCTTC
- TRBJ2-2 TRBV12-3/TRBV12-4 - CASSPFEAPTGELFF TGTGCCAGCAGTCCTTTCGAAGCGCCGACCGGGGAGCTGTTTTTT
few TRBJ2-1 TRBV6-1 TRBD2 CASRDGLAGNYNEQFF TGTGCCAGCAGAGACGGACTAGCGGGGAATTACAATGAGCAGTTCTTC